One sample yielded the 31 T cell receptor beta chains listed below, sequenced in a study of cytomegalovirus exposure and HLA in healthy donors. This table comes from immunoSEQ multiplex PCR, and its TCRdb copy is limited to in-frame clones, with some not included. Of about 160,000 clones listed, 85% were seen once; the top ten hold about 2.3%. Sequenced sample: PBMCs. These receptors all come from a young man in good health and CMV-seropositive.

This rearrangement joins TRBV9 to TRBJ2-3; no definite D call. From germline, CDR1 is SGDLS and CDR2 YYNGEE. The CDR3 has 15 residues. Between the trimmed V and J ends, which lost 3 bases and 6 bases, there was a span of 17 bases. The CDR3 region has the DNA TGTGCCAGCAGCGCGTCCCCGACACCCAAGGATACGCAGTATTTT. Translated, it gives CASSASPTPKDTQYF.

The chain carries TRBV13 and TRBJ2-7; D may be TRBD2 (6 bases). This CDR3 is 14 amino acids long. Germline loops: CDR1 PRHDT, CDR2 FYEKMQ (reference sequence). The germline V and J ends were trimmed by 5 bases and 3 bases, with 14 bases remaining between them. CDR3 in DNA: TGTGCCAGCAGCCTTTGGGGGGTCTACTACGAGCAGTACTTC. It encodes CASSLWGVYYEQYF.

J is TRBJ2-1 and V is TRBV9, with TRBD2 matching over 7 bases. Germline loops: CDR1 SGDLS, CDR2 YYNGEE. V lost 0 bases to trimming and J lost 4 bases; unmatched junction nucleotides: 4. CDR3 length: 15 residues. The chain's CDR3 is CASSVGGGSYNEQFF. The CDR3 nucleotides are TGTGCCAGCAGCGTAGGGGGGGGGTCGTACAATGAGCAGTTCTTC.

The chain uses TRBV23-1 and TRBJ2-5, with 9 bases fitting TRBD1. TRBV23-1 qualifies as an ORF whose function is uncertain. After removal of 1 base from V and 5 bases from J, the junction contained 11 bases not matched to a gene. The CDR3 consists of 17 residues. The CDR3 loop reads CASSQFNRGLMGETQYF. The CDR3 nucleotides read TGCGCCAGCAGTCAATTTAACAGGGGGCTGATGGGGGAGACCCAGTACTTC.

The chain combines TRBV19 with TRBJ1-2; D unclear. Germline loops: CDR1 LNHDA, CDR2 SQIVND (reference sequence). The V and J ends lost 10 bases and 4 bases respectively, with 16 bases between them. The CDR3 runs to 13 residues. CDR3 DNA sequence: TGTGCCACCTCCTCTCGGGAGGCCTATGGCTACACCTTC. This codes for CATSSREAYGYTF.

The chain couples TRBV5-6 to TRBJ2-3, with 9 positions matching TRBD2. CDR1 is SGHDT, CDR2 YYEEEE, per germline. The CDR3 has 17 amino acids. V was clipped by 0 bases and J by 6 bases; unmatched bases: 11. In DNA form, the CDR3 reads TGTGCCAGCAGCTTGGTTGGCGGGGGGGCCGCACGGGATACGCAGTATTTT. This sequence encodes CASSLVGGGAARDTQYF.

This clone was counted only a few times. J is TRBJ1-6 and V is TRBV25-1; perhaps TRBD1 as D (5 bases). The CDR3 contains 14 residues. Trimming stripped 4 bases from V and 10 bases from J, with 14 bases between. Per germline, CDR1 MGHDK and CDR2 SYGVNS. The CDR3 is CASSATVGHSPLHF. The CDR3 DNA reads as TGTGCCAGCAGTGCGACAGTCGGACACTCACCCCTCCACTTT. The variable domain in full, with the rest retrieved from reference TRBV25-1 and TRBJ1-6, is EADIYQTPRYLVIGTGKKITLECSQTMGHDKMYWYQQDPGMELHLIHYSYGVNSTEKGDLSSESTVSRIRTEHFPLTLESARPSHTSQYLCASSATVGHSPLHFGNGTRLTVT.

The chain has TRBV7-9 and TRBJ1-6; 7 nucleotides align to TRBD1. The CDR3 spans 15 residues. Trimming cost V 1 base and J 9 bases; bases outside gene matches: 6. Germline CDR1 is SEHNR and CDR2 is FQNEAQ (reference sequence). Written as DNA, the CDR3 is TGTGCCAGCAGCTTAGAGACAGGGAGGTTTTCACCCCTCCACTTT. Residues: CASSLETGRFSPLHF.

The chain joins TRBV10-1 to TRBJ2-4; weak D call: TRBD1 (5 bases). The CDR3 is 14 residues long. Trimming removed 8 bases at V and 6 bases at J, with 17 bases between. Germline lookup yields CDR1 WNHNN and CDR2 SYGVQD (reference sequence). Written as DNA, the CDR3 is TGCGCCAGCCCTGTCCCGGCAGGGTCAAACATTCAGTACTTC. Translating gives CASPVPAGSNIQYF.

The chain links TRBV7-2 to TRBJ1-5; D gene unclear. CDR1 and CDR2 (germline): SGHTA, FQGNSA. With 1 base removed from V and 6 bases from J, the gap between germline ends came to 7 bases. The CDR3 runs to 13 residues. The CDR3 DNA reads TGTGCCAGCAGCTTAGTTGCGGGTCAGCCCCAGCATTTT. Encoded protein: CASSLVAGQPQHF.

With respect to this clone: An end of the junction differs from the germline gene, which may be a read error. The rearrangement links TRBV7-7 to TRBJ2-1, with D tentatively TRBD2 (6 bases). CDR1 SSHAT and CDR2 FNYEAQ come from the germline V gene (reference sequence). The CDR3 sequence is 15 residues long. For the CDR3, the DNA is TGTGCTAGCAGCTTAGAACTAGCCGAGTACAATGAGCAGTTCTTC. It codes for CASSLELAEYNEQFF.

The chain recombines TRBV7-9 with TRBJ2-7; 8 bases fit TRBD1. The V gene end was trimmed by 6 bases and the J gene end by 1 base; junction bases not matched to a gene: 8. Germline assignment: CDR1 SEHNR and CDR2 FQNEAQ (reference sequence). CDR3 length equals 15 residues. The CDR3 nucleotides read TGTGCCAGCAGTCCCCAGGGGGCGGGGTCCTACGAGCAGTACTTC. Its translation: CASSPQGAGSYEQYF.

As for this clone: This may be a read error: a much more frequent sequence differs by one nucleotide. The same CDR3 is also encoded by other DNA sequences in this sample. The chain has TRBV4-1 and TRBJ1-1; possibly TRBD1 for D (5 bases). Trimming stripped 2 bases from V and 1 base from J, with 5 bases between. The germline V gene has CDR1 MGHRA and CDR2 YSYEKL. The CDR3 sequence is 13 residues long. In DNA, the CDR3 is TGCGCCAGCAGCCAAACAGGGAACACTGAAGCTTTCTTT. Translating gives CASSQTGNTEAFF.

This clone was seen just once. The chain combines TRBV18 with TRBJ2-7; 7 bases match TRBD1. The CDR3 spans 15 residues. Germline V gives CDR1 KGHSH, CDR2 LQKENI. The V gene end was trimmed by 5 bases and the J gene end by 0 bases; junction bases not matched to a gene: 7. In DNA form, the CDR3 reads TGTGCCAGCTCATCCCAGGGGGATAGCTCCTACGAGCAGTACTTC. Its translation: CASSSQGDSSYEQYF.

This clone has a single count. The junction shows a germline mismatch at one end, possibly a read error. J is TRBJ2-7 and V is TRBV27, with a weak D call TRBD1 (5 bases). Germline V gene sequence: CDR1 MNHEY, CDR2 SMNVEV (reference sequence). The CDR3 runs to 14 residues. CDR3 sequence: CASRTAPRAYKQYF. In nucleotides, the CDR3 is TGTGCCAGCAGGACAGCGCCCCGGGCCTACAAGCAGTACTTC.

This chain links TRBV6-6 with TRBJ1-2; 10 positions agree with TRBD1. Germline V CDR1 and CDR2: MNHNY, SVGAGI (reference sequence). This CDR3 comprises 13 residues. V lost 5 bases and J lost 6; bases outside the gene matches: 3. CDR3 sequence reads: CASSRTGGHGYTF. The CDR3 region has the DNA TGTGCCAGCAGTCGGACAGGGGGACATGGCTACACCTTC.

This clone was seen only a few times. This chain links TRBV19 with TRBJ2-3; TRBD2 agrees at 14 bases. The germline V gene encodes CDR1 LNHDA and CDR2 SQIVND (reference sequence). V shed 6 bases and J 4 bases; nucleotides not matched to a gene: 6. CDR3 length equals 16 residues. CDR3 in DNA: TGTGCCAGTAGATGGACTAGCGGGGGGCGTCCAGATACGCAGTATTTT. Its protein product is CASRWTSGGRPDTQYF.

The chain is built from TRBV20-1 and TRBJ2-1; weak D call: TRBD2 (6 bases). The CDR3 is made up of 11 amino acids. The germline gives CDR1 DFQATT, CDR2 SNEGSKA (reference sequence). Between the trimmed V and J ends, which lost 6 bases and 12 bases, there was a span of 15 bases. CDR3 DNA: TGCAGTGCATCGGGGGTAGCCTCGCAGTTCTTC. Its protein is CSASGVASQFF.

V gene TRBV18 combines with J gene TRBJ2-3; 8 nucleotides align to TRBD1. V lost 4 bases and J lost 3; bases outside the gene matches: 9. Germline assignment: CDR1 KGHSH and CDR2 LQKENI. The CDR3 covers 16 residues. CDR3 protein: CASSLRGQVSTDTQYF. The CDR3, as DNA: TGTGCCAGCTCACTGAGGGGACAGGTATCGACAGATACGCAGTATTTT.

The rearrangement uses TRBV21-1 and TRBJ1-2; TRBD1, the table's D call, was not compared with the DNA. TRBV21-1 is shown as a pseudogene. This CDR3 is built from 17 residues. The CDR3 sequence: CASSSRCRTAANYGYTF. In DNA, the CDR3 is TGTGCCAGCAGCTCAAGATGCCGGACAGCGGCTAACTATGGCTACACCTTC.

The chain combines TRBV9 with TRBJ1-1; tentative D call: TRBD1 (5 bases). The length of the CDR3 is 14 residues. CDR1 and CDR2 from the germline V gene are SGDLS and YYNGEE. V was shortened by 3 bases and J by 10 bases, with 19 bases between the two germline ends. The CDR3 loop is CASSASGRSAVAFF. CDR3 nucleotides: TGTGCCAGCAGCGCCTCAGGGAGGTCGGCTGTAGCTTTCTTT.

The chain joins TRBV4-3 to TRBJ2-7; possibly TRBD2 for D (7 bases). In germline, CDR1 is LGHNA, CDR2 YSLEER. There are 19 residues in the CDR3. V lost 0 bases and J 0 bases, leaving 21 bases between the germline ends. CDR3 sequence (DNA): TGCGCCAGCAGCCAAGACGGGGCTTTGGGGGGGGCCTACTCCTACGAGCAGTACTTC. As protein: CASSQDGALGGAYSYEQYF.

The J gene is TRBJ2-2, the V gene TRBV2; 7 nucleotides line up with TRBD1. Germline loops: CDR1 SNHLY, CDR2 FYNNEI. The CDR3 is made up of 15 amino acids. V gave up 5 bases and J gave up 3 bases; unmatched junction bases: 6. CDR3 sequence reads: CASSPGTAHTGELFF. The DNA of the CDR3 is TGTGCCAGCAGTCCCGGGACAGCGCACACCGGGGAGCTGTTTTTT.

This clone appeared a single time. The chain joins TRBV6-6 to TRBJ1-1; D gene uncertain. Germline values: CDR1 MNHNY, CDR2 SVGAGI (reference sequence). The CDR3 spans 13 residues. Trimming cost V 0 bases and J 5 bases, with 7 bases left between them. This chain's CDR3 is CASSYSARTEAFF. In DNA form, the CDR3 reads TGTGCCAGCAGTTACTCGGCCAGGACTGAAGCTTTCTTT.

The V and J genes are TRBV4-1 and TRBJ1-6; TRBD1 matches 7 bases. CDR1 and CDR2 (germline): MGHRA, YSYEKL. Unmatched junction bases numbered 4, after V lost 4 bases and J lost 7 bases. There are 14 residues in the CDR3. CDR3 nucleotide sequence: TGCGCCAGCAGCCCCAGGGGGACCAATTCACCCCTCCACTTT. Residues: CASSPRGTNSPLHF.

V gene TRBV5-6 combines with J gene TRBJ2-3; possibly TRBD1 for D (5 bases). Per the germline V gene, CDR1 is SGHDT and CDR2 is YYEEEE. CDR3 size: 12 residues. The germline V and J ends were trimmed by 8 bases and 2 bases, with 9 bases remaining between them. The CDR3 DNA reads TGTGCCAGTTCCAGGGACACAGATACGCAGTATTTT. This codes for CASSRDTDTQYF.

This clone was observed once. The chain joins TRBV6-4 to TRBJ1-5, with 9 bases lining up with TRBD1. This CDR3 contains 15 residues. The J segment lost 4 bases and the V segment lost 2 bases, leaving 3 bases of the junction unmatched. Germline CDR1 reads MRHNA; CDR2 reads SNTAGT. As DNA, the CDR3 is TGTGCCAGCAGTGACCGGGACAGGGAGAATCAGCCCCAGCATTTT. Translated, it gives CASSDRDRENQPQHF.

This rearrangement joins TRBV15 to TRBJ2-2; TRBD1 matches 9 bases. The CDR3 spans 18 residues. Germline V gene sequence: CDR1 LNHNV, CDR2 YYDKDF (reference sequence). V lost 6 bases, J lost 0 bases, and 11 bases stayed unmatched. The CDR3 sequence: CATRNTGTGLSNTGELFF. The CDR3 DNA follows: TGTGCCACCAGGAACACTGGGACAGGGCTATCGAACACCGGGGAGCTGTTTTTT.

The chain couples TRBV5-4 to TRBJ2-2; TRBD2 aligns across 10 bases. CDR3 length: 18 amino acids. Germline-derived CDR1 and CDR2 are SGHNT and YYREEE (reference sequence). Trimming at V came to 0 bases and at J to 6 bases, leaving 11 bases not matched to a gene. CDR3 residues: CASSLDLGVAGGPGELFF. DNA of the CDR3: TGTGCCAGCAGCTTGGACCTTGGAGTAGCGGGGGGCCCCGGGGAGCTGTTTTTT.

The chain combines TRBV15 with TRBJ2-7, with D possibly TRBD1 on 5 matching bases. The V and J ends lost 1 base and 4 bases respectively, with 11 bases between them. CDR1 is LNHNV, CDR2 YYDKDF, per germline (reference sequence). The CDR3 is made up of 14 amino acids. CDR3 nucleotides: TGTGCCACCAGCAGAGGACAGCTTAGATACGAGCAGTACTTC. It specifies CATSRGQLRYEQYF.

The CDR3 sequence: CASSLGLGGGGYGYTF. CDR3 DNA sequence: TGTGCCAGCAGCTTGGGACTGGGGGGAGGTGGCTATGGCTACACCTTC. The chain joins TRBV5-5 to TRBJ1-2, with D possibly matching TRBD1 (5 bases). CDR3 length equals 16 residues. CDR1 is SGHKS, CDR2 YYEKEE, per germline (reference sequence). V was clipped by 0 bases and J by 4 bases, with 16 bases between them.